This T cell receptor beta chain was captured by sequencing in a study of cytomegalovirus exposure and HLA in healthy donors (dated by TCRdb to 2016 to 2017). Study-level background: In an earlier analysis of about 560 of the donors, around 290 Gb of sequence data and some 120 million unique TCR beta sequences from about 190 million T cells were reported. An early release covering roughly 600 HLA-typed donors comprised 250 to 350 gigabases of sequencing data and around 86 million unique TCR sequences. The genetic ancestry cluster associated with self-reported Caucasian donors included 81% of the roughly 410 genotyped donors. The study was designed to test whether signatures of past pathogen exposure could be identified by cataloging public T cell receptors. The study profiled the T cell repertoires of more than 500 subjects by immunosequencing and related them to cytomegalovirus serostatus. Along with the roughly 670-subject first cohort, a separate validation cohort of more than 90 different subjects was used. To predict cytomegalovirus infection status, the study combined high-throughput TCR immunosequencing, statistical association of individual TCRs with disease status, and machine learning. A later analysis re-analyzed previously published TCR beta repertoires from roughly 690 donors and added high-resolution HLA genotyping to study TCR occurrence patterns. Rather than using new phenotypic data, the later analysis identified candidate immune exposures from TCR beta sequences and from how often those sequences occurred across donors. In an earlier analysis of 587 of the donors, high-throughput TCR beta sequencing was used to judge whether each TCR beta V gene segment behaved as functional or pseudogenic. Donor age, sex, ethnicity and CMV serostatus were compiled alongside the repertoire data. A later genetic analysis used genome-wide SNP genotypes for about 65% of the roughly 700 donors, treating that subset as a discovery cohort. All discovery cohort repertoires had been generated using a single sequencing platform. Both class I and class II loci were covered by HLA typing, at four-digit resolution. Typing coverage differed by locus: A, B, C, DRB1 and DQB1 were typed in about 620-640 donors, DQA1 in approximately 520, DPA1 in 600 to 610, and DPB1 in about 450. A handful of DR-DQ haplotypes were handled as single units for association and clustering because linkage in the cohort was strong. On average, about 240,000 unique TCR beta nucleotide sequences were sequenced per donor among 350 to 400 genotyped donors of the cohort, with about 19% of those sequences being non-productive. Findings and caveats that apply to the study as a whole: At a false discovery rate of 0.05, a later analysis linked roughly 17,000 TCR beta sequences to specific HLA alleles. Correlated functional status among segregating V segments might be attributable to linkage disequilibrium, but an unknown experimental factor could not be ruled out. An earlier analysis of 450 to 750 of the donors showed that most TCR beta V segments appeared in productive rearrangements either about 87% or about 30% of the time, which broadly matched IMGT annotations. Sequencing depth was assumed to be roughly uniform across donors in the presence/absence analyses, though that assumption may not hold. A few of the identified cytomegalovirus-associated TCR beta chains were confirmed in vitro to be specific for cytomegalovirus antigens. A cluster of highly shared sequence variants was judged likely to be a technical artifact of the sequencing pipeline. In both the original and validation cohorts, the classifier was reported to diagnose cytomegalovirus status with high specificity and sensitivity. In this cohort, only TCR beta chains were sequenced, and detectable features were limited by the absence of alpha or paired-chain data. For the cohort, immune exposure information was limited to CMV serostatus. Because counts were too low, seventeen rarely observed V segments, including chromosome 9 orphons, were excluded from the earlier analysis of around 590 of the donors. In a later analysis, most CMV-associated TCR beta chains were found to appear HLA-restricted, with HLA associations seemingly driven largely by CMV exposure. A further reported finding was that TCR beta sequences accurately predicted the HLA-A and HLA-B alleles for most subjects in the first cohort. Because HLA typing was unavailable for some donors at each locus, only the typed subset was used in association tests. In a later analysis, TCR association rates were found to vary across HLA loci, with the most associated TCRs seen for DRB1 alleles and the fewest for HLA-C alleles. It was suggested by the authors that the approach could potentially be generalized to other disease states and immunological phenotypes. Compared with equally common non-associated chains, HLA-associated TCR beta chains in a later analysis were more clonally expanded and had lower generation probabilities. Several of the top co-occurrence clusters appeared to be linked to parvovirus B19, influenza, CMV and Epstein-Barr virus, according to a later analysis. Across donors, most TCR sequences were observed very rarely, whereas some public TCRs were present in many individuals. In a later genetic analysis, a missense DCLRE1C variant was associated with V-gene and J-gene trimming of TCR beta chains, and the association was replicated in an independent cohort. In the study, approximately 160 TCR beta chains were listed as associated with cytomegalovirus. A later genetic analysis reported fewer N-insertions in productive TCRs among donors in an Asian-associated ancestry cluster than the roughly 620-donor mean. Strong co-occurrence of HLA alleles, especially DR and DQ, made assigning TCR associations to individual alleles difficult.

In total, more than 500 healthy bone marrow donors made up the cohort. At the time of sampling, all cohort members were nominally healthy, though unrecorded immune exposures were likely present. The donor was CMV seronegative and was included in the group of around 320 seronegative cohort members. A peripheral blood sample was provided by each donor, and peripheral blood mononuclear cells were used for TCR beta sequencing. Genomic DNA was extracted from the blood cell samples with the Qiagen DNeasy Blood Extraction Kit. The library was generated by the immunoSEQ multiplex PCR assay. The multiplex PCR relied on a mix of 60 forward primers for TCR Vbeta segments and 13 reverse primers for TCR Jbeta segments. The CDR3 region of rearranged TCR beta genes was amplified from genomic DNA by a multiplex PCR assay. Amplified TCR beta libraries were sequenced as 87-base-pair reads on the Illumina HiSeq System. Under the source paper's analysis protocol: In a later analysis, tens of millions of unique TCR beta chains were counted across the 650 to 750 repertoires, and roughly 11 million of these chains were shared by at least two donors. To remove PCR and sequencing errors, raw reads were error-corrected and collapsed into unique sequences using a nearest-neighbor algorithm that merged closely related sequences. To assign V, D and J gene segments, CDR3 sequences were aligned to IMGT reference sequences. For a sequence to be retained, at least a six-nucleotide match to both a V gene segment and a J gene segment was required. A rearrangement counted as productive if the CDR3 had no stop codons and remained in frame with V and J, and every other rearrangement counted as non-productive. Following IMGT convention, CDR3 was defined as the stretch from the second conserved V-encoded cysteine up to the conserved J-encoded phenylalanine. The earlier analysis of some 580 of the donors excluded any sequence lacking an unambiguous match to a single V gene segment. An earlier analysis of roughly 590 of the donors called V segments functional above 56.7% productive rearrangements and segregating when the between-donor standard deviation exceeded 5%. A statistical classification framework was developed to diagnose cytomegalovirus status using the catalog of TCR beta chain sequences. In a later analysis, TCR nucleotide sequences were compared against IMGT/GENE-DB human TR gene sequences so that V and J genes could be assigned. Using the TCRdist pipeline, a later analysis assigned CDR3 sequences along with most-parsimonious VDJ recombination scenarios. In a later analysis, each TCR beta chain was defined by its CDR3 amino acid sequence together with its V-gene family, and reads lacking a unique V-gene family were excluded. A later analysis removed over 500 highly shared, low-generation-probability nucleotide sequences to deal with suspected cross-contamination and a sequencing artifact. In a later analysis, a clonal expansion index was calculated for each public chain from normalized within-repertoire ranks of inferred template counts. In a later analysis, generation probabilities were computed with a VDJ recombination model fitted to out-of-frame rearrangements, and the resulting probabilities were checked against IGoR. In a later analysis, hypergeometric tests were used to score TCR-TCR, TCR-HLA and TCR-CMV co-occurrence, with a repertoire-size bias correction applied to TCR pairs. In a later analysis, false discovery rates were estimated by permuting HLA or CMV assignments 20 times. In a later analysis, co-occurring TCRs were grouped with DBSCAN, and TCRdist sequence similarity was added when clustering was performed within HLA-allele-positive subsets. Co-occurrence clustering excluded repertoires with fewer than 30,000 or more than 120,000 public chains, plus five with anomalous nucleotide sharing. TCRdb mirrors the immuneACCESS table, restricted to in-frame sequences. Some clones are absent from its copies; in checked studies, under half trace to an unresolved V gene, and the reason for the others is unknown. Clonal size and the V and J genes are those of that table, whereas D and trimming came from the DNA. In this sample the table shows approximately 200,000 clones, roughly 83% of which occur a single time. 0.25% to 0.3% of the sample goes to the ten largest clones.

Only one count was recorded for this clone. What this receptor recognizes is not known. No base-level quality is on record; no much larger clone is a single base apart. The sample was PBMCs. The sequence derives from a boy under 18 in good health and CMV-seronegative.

The CDR3 in this case is CASSQGGGASYNEQFF. The sequenced DNA is TGCGCCAGCAGCCAAGGAGGCGGGGCCTCCTACAATGAGCAGTTCTTC. The rearranged segments are TRBV4-1 and TRBJ2-1, with a tentative D gene TRBD2 over 6 matching bases. The CDR3 starts with the cysteine, ends with the phenylalanine, and has 16 residues. Of the read, only the CDR3 DNA is kept; its 48 bases are in frame from base 1. Trimming at the junction amounts to 1 base on V and 0 bases on J, and the germline ends lie 10 bases apart. CDR1 and CDR2 (MGHRA, YSYEKL) derive from the germline V gene.